The subject of this entry is one T cell receptor beta chain. The data stem from a study of OX40 agonist ivuxolimab in advanced cancers. This CDR3 is built from 14 residues. The V gene lost 2 bases and the J gene lost 6 bases, with 11 bases spanning the gap. Germline V lookup: CDR1 SEHNR, CDR2 FQNEAQ (reference sequence). Using immunoSEQ multiplex PCR, the repertoire was profiled, and TCRdb retains in-frame clones only, with some absent. Among roughly 50,000 clones listed, 80% to 95% were seen once. The chain couples TRBV7-9 to TRBJ2-1, with a weak D call TRBD1 (6 bases). The clonotype comes from an adult with an advanced solid tumor such as melanoma, head and neck, liver or kidney cancer. The sequences come from CD4+ or CD8+ T cells sorted from blood, collected in a trial of the OX40 agonist ivuxolimab. The CDR3 nucleotides read TGTGCCAGCAGCTTAATATCAGGGGTCAATGAGCAGTTCTTC. Protein product: CASSLISGVNEQFF.